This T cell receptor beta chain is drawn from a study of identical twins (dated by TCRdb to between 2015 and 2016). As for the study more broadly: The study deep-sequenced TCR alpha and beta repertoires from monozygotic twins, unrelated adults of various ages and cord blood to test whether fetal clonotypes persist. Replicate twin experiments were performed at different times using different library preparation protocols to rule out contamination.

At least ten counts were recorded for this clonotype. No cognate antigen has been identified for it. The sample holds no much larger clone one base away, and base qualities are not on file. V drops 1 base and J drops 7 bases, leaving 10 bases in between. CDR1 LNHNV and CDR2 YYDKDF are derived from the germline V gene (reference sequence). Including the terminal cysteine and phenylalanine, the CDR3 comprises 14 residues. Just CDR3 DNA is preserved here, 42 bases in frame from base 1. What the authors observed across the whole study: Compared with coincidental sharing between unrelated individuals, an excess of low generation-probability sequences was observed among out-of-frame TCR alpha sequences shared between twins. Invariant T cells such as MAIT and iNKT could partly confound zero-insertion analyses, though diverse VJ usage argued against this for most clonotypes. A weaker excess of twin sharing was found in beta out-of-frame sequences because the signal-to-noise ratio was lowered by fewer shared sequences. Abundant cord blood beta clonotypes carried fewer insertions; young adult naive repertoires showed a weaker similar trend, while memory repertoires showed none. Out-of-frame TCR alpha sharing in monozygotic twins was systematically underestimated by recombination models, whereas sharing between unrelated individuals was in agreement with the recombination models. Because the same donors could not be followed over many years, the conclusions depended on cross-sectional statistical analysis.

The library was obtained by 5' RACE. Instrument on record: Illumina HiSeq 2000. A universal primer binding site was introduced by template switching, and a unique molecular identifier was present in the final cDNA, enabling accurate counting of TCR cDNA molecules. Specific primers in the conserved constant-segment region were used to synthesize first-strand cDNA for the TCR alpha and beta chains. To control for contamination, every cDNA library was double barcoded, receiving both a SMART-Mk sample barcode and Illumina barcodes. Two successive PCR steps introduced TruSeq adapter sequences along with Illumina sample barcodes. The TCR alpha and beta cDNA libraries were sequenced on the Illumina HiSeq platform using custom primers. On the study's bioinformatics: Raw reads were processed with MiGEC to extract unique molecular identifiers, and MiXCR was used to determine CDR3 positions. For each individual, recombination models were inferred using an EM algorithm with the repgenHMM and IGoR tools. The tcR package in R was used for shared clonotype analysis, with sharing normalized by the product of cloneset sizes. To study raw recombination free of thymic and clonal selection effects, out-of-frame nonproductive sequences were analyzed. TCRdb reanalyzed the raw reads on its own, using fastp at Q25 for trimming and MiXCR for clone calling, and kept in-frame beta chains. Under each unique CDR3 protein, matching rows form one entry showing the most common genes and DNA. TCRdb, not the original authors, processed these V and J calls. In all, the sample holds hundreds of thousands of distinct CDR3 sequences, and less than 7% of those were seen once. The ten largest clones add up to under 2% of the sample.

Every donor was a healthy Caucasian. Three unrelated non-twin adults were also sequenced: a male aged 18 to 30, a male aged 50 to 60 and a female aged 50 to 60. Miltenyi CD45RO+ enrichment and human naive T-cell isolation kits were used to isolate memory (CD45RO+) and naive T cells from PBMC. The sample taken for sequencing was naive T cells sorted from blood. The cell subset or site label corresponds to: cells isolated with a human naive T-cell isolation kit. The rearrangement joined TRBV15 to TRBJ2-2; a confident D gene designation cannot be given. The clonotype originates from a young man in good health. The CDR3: CATSRGSARGELFF. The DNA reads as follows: TGTGCCACCAGCAGAGGATCGGCGCGCGGGGAGCTGTTTTTT. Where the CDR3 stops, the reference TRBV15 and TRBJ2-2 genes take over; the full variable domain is DAMVIQNPRYQVTQFGKPVTLSCSQTLNHNVMYWYQQKSSQAPKLLFHYYDKDFNNEADTPDNFQSRRPNTSFCFLDIRSPGLGDTAMYLCATSRGSARGELFFGEGSRLTVL.